This TCR delta chain is drawn from a study of Vδ1+ human thymocytes. The study's findings and limits: Despite high sort purity, roughly 20% of thymic T cell receptor delta sequences were Vdelta2. Highly polyclonal TRG and TRD repertoires with Gaussian CDR3 length distributions appeared in thymus.

Comment on this clone: Its matching antigen is unknown.

The sorted cells were CD3+ Vdelta1+ Vdelta2- thymocytes from alphabeta-depleted thymus. The template was reverse-transcribed extracted RNA. Multiplex PCR used pooled V-gene forward primers and a constant-region reverse primer to amplify CDR3s. TCRdb applied CATT to the multiplex PCR reads for clone calling. The sample yields around 26,000 delta-chain clones, over 25% seen once. Germline V gene data show CDR1 as TSWWSYY and CDR2 as QGS. This CDR3 has 18 residues. V was clipped by 3 bases and J by 7 bases; unmatched bases: 14. The specimen sequenced was Vdelta1+ gamma-delta thymocytes from the thymus. Described subset: FACS-sorted CD3+ TCRalphabeta- TCRVdelta1+ TCRVdelta2- thymocytes. This chain links TRDV1 with TRDJ1; TRDD3 agrees at 13 bases. The receptor was derived from a boy under three years old who had congenital heart surgery. The CDR3 DNA reads TGTGCTCTTGGGGACCTCCTTCACATACTGGGGGATACGAGTAAACTCATCTTT. It translates to CALGDLLHILGDTSKLIF.